This TCR beta chain was observed in a study of Ad26.COV2.S vaccination and SARS-CoV-2 variants (dated by TCRdb to about 2021). Broadly, across the study: Donors in the vaccine arm were drawn from COV1001, a phase I-IIa trial of Ad26.COV2.S in healthy adults that was multicentre, randomized, double-blind and placebo-controlled. Trial participants were randomized into five groups of five: low-dose or high-dose Ad26.COV2.S given once or twice, or placebo on both occasions. Dosing of Ad26.COV2.S was intramuscular, at either 5x10^10 or 1x10^11 viral particles, delivered as one shot or as two shots spaced 56 days apart. Blinding of investigators to trial group allocation was maintained during experiments and outcome assessment. The TCR-sequenced set comprised around 30 samples: about 19 Ad26.COV2.S vaccine recipients, 5 placebo recipients and 8 SARS-CoV-2 convalescent individuals. TCRbeta repertoire sequencing was used to assess the specificity and breadth of SARS-CoV-2-reactive T cell receptors after Ad26.COV2.S vaccination.

The treatment or condition label here, explained by the study, means: approximately 18 received Ad26.COV2.S at low or high dose, single or two shots; about 5 received placebo; per-sample allocation not given. Repertoires of vaccine and placebo recipients were sequenced from samples taken on day 63 after the first injection. Cohort 1b enrolled around 23 adults aged 18-55 years at a single site in Boston, USA, between 29 July and 7 August 2020. Ad26.COV2.S was a replication-incompetent adenovirus type 26 vector expressing a prefusion-stabilized SARS-CoV-2 spike protein from the original Wuhan strain. The germline V gene yields SNHLY for CDR1 and FYNNEI for CDR2. At the junction V is shortened by 3 bases and J by 3 bases, with 2 bases in between. Including cysteine and phenylalanine, the CDR3 has 11 amino acids. CDR3 DNA is the only sequence kept; it has 33 bases, read in frame from the first base.

The immunoSEQ Assay was the method used to sequence TCRbeta CDR3 regions. After extraction, genomic DNA underwent amplification by bias-controlled multiplex PCR, followed by high-throughput sequencing. In the source study's methods: Collapsing and filtering of sequences were performed to quantify the absolute abundance of each unique TCRbeta CDR3 region. T cell fraction was estimated by normalizing TCRbeta template counts to usable DNA, with usable DNA measured through amplification of reference genes found in all nucleated cells. Repertoire TCRs were annotated as SARS-CoV-2-specific when V gene, CDR3 amino acid sequence and J gene were exactly matched to a known reactive TCR set. The reference SARS-CoV-2 TCR set was derived from MIRA and filtered for enrichment in COVID-19-positive ImmuneCODE repertoires, a step that removed public or cross-reactive TCRs. Using the MIRA antigens, annotated TCRs were further analysed by specific ORF or by position within an ORF. Breadth was defined as the number of annotated unique rearrangements divided by the total number of unique productive rearrangements, and depth was defined as the summed frequency of the annotated unique rearrangements. TCR breadth was compared between groups using two-sided Wilcoxon rank-sum tests. The table comes from immuneACCESS by way of TCRdb, which keeps in-frame sequences with V and J called. Part of the clones is missing from these tables; in studies checked, under half for an unresolved V gene and the rest for unknown reasons. V, J and clone size are taken as reported in that table, and D and trimming were inferred from the DNA itself. For this sample the table gives roughly 380,000 clones, of which approximately 84% were detected only once. The top ten hold 3.3% of the sample.

Comment on this clone: Its antigen is still unknown. No much larger clone exists at a distance of one base, and base qualities are not known.

Study-level results and caveats: After vaccination, spike-specific CD8+ and CD4+ T cell responses were reported to show substantial breadth. Compared with placebo recipients, Ad26.COV2.S recipients showed higher spike-specific TCR breadth (P = 0.0014). It was noted by the authors that total T cell responses may have been underestimated by the TCR breadth and depth analyses. The study was not powered to compare responses between vaccine doses or regimens. Vaccine and placebo recipients had similar non-spike TCR breadth, a finding consistent with the vaccine containing only spike.

This TCR was recovered from a person between 18 and 65 years old who received the Ad26.COV2.S COVID-19 vaccine or a placebo. The sample was peripheral blood, taken in a trial of Ad26.COV2.S vaccine versus placebo. The V gene is TRBV2 and the J gene is TRBJ1-2; the D gene assignment is ambiguous. The CDR3 is CASSEDYGYTF. The sequenced DNA is TGTGCCAGCAGTGAGGACTATGGCTACACCTTC.